Listed below are T cell receptor beta chains from one sample, sequenced in a study of cytomegalovirus exposure and HLA in healthy donors. The repertoire was sequenced with immunoSEQ multiplex PCR; TCRdb's copy has only in-frame clones and lacks some. The sample lists under 150,000 clones; around 86% were seen once. The specimen sequenced was PBMCs. The receptors derive from a woman aged 50 to 65 in good health and CMV-seropositive. CDR3s include the opening cysteine and the closing phenylalanine or tryptophan. D genes are given only for firm matches. Only some rows state a clone size, as once, few, many or a class for expanded clones.

j_gene,v_gene,d_gene,abundance,CDR3aa,CDR3nt
TRBJ2-3,TRBV7-2,TRBD2,.,CASSPSLSGGVTDTQYF,TGTGCCAGCAGCCCTTCCCTGAGCGGGGGGGTCACAGATACGCAGTATTTT
TRBJ1-2,TRBV4-3,.,once,CASSQELESYGYTF,TGCGCCAGCAGCCAAGAGTTGGAGAGCTATGGCTACACCTTC
TRBJ2-7,TRBV5-1,TRBD2,.,CASSSPRREDSYEQYF,TGCGCCAGCAGCTCGCCTAGGCGGGAGGACTCCTACGAGCAGTACTTC
TRBJ2-7,TRBV28,TRBD2,few,CASSWSGSIYEQYF,TGTGCCAGCAGTTGGAGCGGGAGCATCTACGAGCAGTACTTC
TRBJ2-7,TRBV11-2,.,.,CASSSTLDIEQYF,TGTGCCAGCAGCTCCACGCTCGACATCGAGCAGTACTTC
TRBJ2-3,TRBV5-1,TRBD2,.,CASSFLAGARDTQYF,TGCGCCAGCAGCTTCCTAGCGGGGGCCCGGGATACGCAGTATTTT
TRBJ2-3,TRBV5-1,TRBD1,.,CASSIGQGAFSGTDTQYF,TGCGCCAGCAGCATCGGACAGGGGGCATTCTCCGGCACAGATACGCAGTATTTT
TRBJ2-5,TRBV18,TRBD2,.,CASSPRSSGVFSGTQYF,TGTGCCAGCTCACCACGGTCTAGCGGGGTCTTCTCAGGGACCCAGTACTTC
TRBJ2-5,TRBV5-1,.,.,CASRVGVPLQETQYF,TGCGCCAGCAGGGTAGGGGTCCCCCTGCAAGAGACCCAGTACTTC
TRBJ1-2,TRBV6-6,TRBD1,few,CASRDRGVNYGYTF,TGTGCCAGCAGGGACAGGGGGGTTAACTATGGCTACACCTTC
TRBJ1-1,TRBV6-1,.,.,CASSQVPGGSNTEAFF,TGTGCCAGCAGTCAAGTCCCCGGGGGGTCGAACACTGAAGCTTTCTTT
TRBJ1-2,TRBV5-5,TRBD1,.,CASSFGRTGGGYGYTF,TGTGCCAGCAGCTTCGGTCGGACAGGAGGCGGCTATGGCTACACCTTC
TRBJ2-1,TRBV19,TRBD1,once,CASSPWTGEASYNEQFF,TGTGCCAGTAGTCCTTGGACAGGGGAGGCCTCCTACAATGAGCAGTTCTTC
TRBJ2-7,TRBV6-6,TRBD1,.,CASRRGPGQVPYEQYF,TGTGCCAGCAGGCGAGGGCCGGGACAGGTGCCCTACGAGCAGTACTTC
TRBJ2-1,TRBV2,TRBD2,few,CASSDNSGIYNEQFF,TGTGCCAGCAGTGATAATAGCGGGATCTACAATGAGCAGTTCTTC
TRBJ2-1,TRBV5-8,.,.,CASSLRGGAWNEQFF,TGTGCCAGCAGCCTCCGGGGCGGGGCTTGGAATGAGCAGTTCTTC
TRBJ2-2,TRBV13,.,once,CASSVGRGGELFF,TGTGCCAGCAGCGTTGGAAGGGGCGGGGAGCTGTTTTTT
TRBJ2-3,TRBV5-8,.,.,CASSLNRGPSTDTQYF,TGTGCCAGCAGCTTGAACCGAGGGCCTAGCACAGATACGCAGTATTTT
TRBJ1-5,TRBV28,.,.,CASSHGGAGVLSNQPQHF,TGTGCCAGCAGTCACGGGGGGGCGGGGGTTCTCAGCAATCAGCCCCAGCATTTT
TRBJ1-1,TRBV5-1,TRBD1,once,CASRDGTATEAFF,TGCGCCAGCAGGGATGGGACAGCCACTGAAGCTTTCTTT
TRBJ2-7,TRBV19,.,.,CASSILRDYEQYF,TGTGCCAGTAGTATTCTGCGGGACTACGAGCAGTACTTC
TRBJ2-7,TRBV19,.,few,CASKDRPLGEQYF,TGTGCCAGTAAAGACAGGCCTCTCGGCGAGCAGTACTTC
TRBJ1-2,TRBV5-1,TRBD1,.,CATKEPGQGGSGYTF,TGCGCCACCAAAGAGCCGGGACAGGGAGGTAGTGGCTACACCTTC
TRBJ2-5,TRBV7-3,TRBD2,.,CASSQTSGSETQYF,TGTGCCAGCAGCCAGACTAGCGGGAGTGAGACCCAGTACTTC
TRBJ2-4,TRBV23-1,.,.,CASSRAALAKNIQYF,TGCGCCAGCAGTCGAGCGGCACTAGCCAAAAACATTCAGTACTTC
TRBJ2-2,TRBV6-1,TRBD1,.,CASSNDRGSGELFF,TGTGCCAGCAGTAACGACAGGGGGTCCGGGGAGCTGTTTTTT
TRBJ1-1,TRBV6-6,TRBD1,.,CASRDRVDTEAFF,TGTGCCAGCAGGGACAGGGTTGACACTGAAGCTTTCTTT
TRBJ2-3,TRBV5-8,.,.,CAGKQDRLRTDTQYF,TGTGCCGGAAAACAGGATCGACTGCGCACAGATACGCAGTATTTT
TRBJ1-4,TRBV2,.,.,CASSGPVTREGNEKLFF,TGTGCCAGCAGTGGTCCGGTGACAAGGGAGGGTAATGAAAAACTGTTTTTT
TRBJ1-2,TRBV2,TRBD1,.,CASSPSPGTGVYGYTF,TGTGCCAGCAGTCCTTCCCCCGGGACAGGGGTTTATGGCTACACCTTC
TRBJ2-1,TRBV5-1,TRBD1,few,CASSLRTGGWNEQFF,TGCGCCAGCAGTTTAAGGACAGGGGGGTGGAATGAGCAGTTCTTC
TRBJ1-1,TRBV18,.,.,CASLETGLGEAFF,TGTGCCAGCTTGGAGACAGGATTGGGTGAAGCTTTCTTT
TRBJ1-2,TRBV18,TRBD1,once,CASSPGTGGLYGYTF,TGTGCCAGCTCCCCTGGGACAGGGGGCCTCTATGGCTACACCTTC
TRBJ2-7,TRBV28,.,.,CASSLSPAGSYEQYF,TGTGCCAGCAGTTTAAGTCCAGCGGGTAGTTACGAGCAGTACTTC
TRBJ1-4,TRBV6-5,TRBD1,.,CASSYSWTGPNEKLFF,TGTGCCAGCAGTTACTCCTGGACAGGACCTAATGAAAAACTGTTTTTT
TRBJ2-1,TRBV29-1,.,.,CSVVTGRRDEQFF,TGCAGCGTTGTGACAGGCCGCCGGGATGAGCAGTTCTTC
TRBJ2-1,TRBV5-1,TRBD1,.,CASSSSPGQNNEQFF,TGCGCCAGCAGCTCGTCACCGGGACAGAACAATGAGCAGTTCTTC
TRBJ2-1,TRBV2,TRBD1,.,CASRLTGGHNEQFF,TGTGCCAGCAGGTTGACAGGGGGCCACAATGAGCAGTTCTTC
TRBJ2-1,TRBV10-3,.,few,CAISGAAAYNEQFF,TGTGCCATCAGTGGGGCAGCGGCCTACAATGAGCAGTTCTTC
TRBJ2-7,TRBV2,TRBD2,.,CASSELASGPYEQYF,TGTGCCAGCAGTGAACTGGCTAGCGGGCCGTACGAGCAGTACTTC
TRBJ1-6,TRBV5-8,.,.,CASSSGQSNSPLHF,TGTGCCAGCAGCTCTGGACAGTCTAATTCACCCCTCCACTTT
TRBJ1-1,TRBV19,.,.,CASSHGQGVNTEAFF,TGTGCCAGTAGTCATGGGCAGGGTGTGAACACTGAAGCTTTCTTT
TRBJ2-6,TRBV5-8,.,.,CASSPHWGLNPGANVLTF,TGTGCCAGCAGCCCGCATTGGGGCCTGAATCCTGGGGCCAACGTCCTGACTTTC
TRBJ1-1,TRBV9,.,once,CASSVEPGLKTEAFF,TGTGCCAGCAGCGTAGAGCCAGGGTTGAAGACTGAAGCTTTCTTT
TRBJ1-2,TRBV9,.,.,CASSVGAETILGYTF,TGTGCCAGCAGCGTAGGAGCTGAGACAATTCTTGGCTACACCTTC
TRBJ1-1,TRBV2,.,.,CASSVDRTLEAFF,TGTGCCAGCAGTGTCGACAGAACCTTAGAAGCTTTCTTT
TRBJ1-5,TRBV19,.,.,CASSIGRRSNQPQHF,TGTGCCAGTAGTATTGGGAGAAGGAGCAATCAGCCCCAGCATTTT
TRBJ2-7,TRBV15,.,.,CATSRGLSSYEQYF,TGTGCCACCAGCAGGGGACTTAGCTCCTACGAGCAGTACTTC
TRBJ1-1,TRBV9,.,once,CASSVQPGVNTEAFF,TGTGCCAGCAGCGTACAGCCGGGGGTAAACACTGAAGCTTTCTTT
TRBJ2-1,TRBV5-1,.,.,CASSGLAVRNEQFF,TGCGCCAGCAGCGGTTTAGCCGTCCGGAATGAGCAGTTCTTC